This TCR beta chain appears in the sequencing data of a study of shared clonotypes between healthy human individuals. Trimming took 0 bases from V and 7 from J, leaving 11 bases between them. The CDR3 has 13 residues. Measured with immunoSEQ multiplex PCR; TCRdb has only the in-frame clones, and not every one. The table records 2 million to 2.5 million clones, around 95% of them present only once. The J gene is TRBJ2-7, the V gene TRBV5-3; possibly TRBD2 for D (7 bases). TRBV5-3 qualifies as an ORF whose function is uncertain. Sample: naive CD4+ T cells sorted from blood. Indicated subset: CD45RA+ positively selected. The receptor's source is a young man in good health. The CDR3 sequence: CARSLAGEGEQYF. The CDR3 DNA is TGTGCCAGAAGCTTGGCAGGGGAGGGAGAGCAGTACTTC.